This T cell receptor beta chain was identified in a study of response to subunit inactivated influenza vaccine. The V end lost 1 base, the J end lost 3 bases, and 13 bases lay between the germline ends. Germline CDR1 and CDR2: SGHTA and FQGNSA. The CDR3 has 16 residues. This clonotype was counted between two and nine times. Its antigen is currently unknown. Each CDR3 protein gets one entry after TCRdb re-called the RT-PCR reads with MiXCR. The sample lists around 600,000 distinct CDR3 sequences; approximately 10% were seen once. Study results and limitations: Authors suggested each seasonal influenza vaccination recruits few new T cells.

This same sample was also part of a study on T cells expressing NK-cell markers. That work states: Generation of TCR beta cDNA was performed by 5'RACE template switching incorporating UMIs. The authors sequenced eight donors, of whom seven were HCMV-seropositive and one was seronegative.

The source was PBMCs from blood, collected on the day of vaccination. This chain connects TRBV7-2 to TRBJ2-1; D might be TRBD2 (7 bases). This TCR came from a man between 45 and 60 years old who received an inactivated influenza vaccine. This CDR3 is CASSLERGGGYNEQFF. The CDR3 bases are TGTGCCAGCAGCTTAGAGAGGGGGGGTGGCTACAATGAGCAGTTCTTC.